A selection of T cell receptor beta chains follows, all from one sample in a study of T cell repertoires in cytomegalovirus infection. TCRdb recomputed calls from the reads with MiXCR, one row per CDR3 protein. The profile shows fewer than 350,000 distinct CDR3 sequences, 9% to 9.5% of them singletons. The sequenced material came from PBMCs. Receptors originate from a human donor in good health (CMV status not recorded). Some clones in this sample may be carry-over from other donors' samples. CDR3s include the opening cysteine and the closing phenylalanine or tryptophan. The D gene is left open where the match is weak. Clone size is given for some rows only: seen once, a few or many times, or a class if the clone is expanded.

size: many
V: TRBV12-3/TRBV12-4
J: TRBJ1-1
D: -
CDR3: CASNLGLMNTEAFF
DNA: TGTGCCAGCAACCTGGGACTGATGAACACTGAAGCTTTCTTT

size: few
V: TRBV6-4
J: TRBJ2-3
D: TRBD2
CDR3: CASSDSAEIAGGPTDTQYF
DNA: TGTGCCAGCAGTGACTCGGCCGAAATAGCGGGGGGGCCGACAGATACGCAGTATTTT

size: many
V: TRBV7-3
J: TRBJ2-3
D: -
CDR3: CASSLGASRITDTQYF
DNA: TGTGCCAGCAGCTTAGGGGCTAGCAGGATCACAGATACGCAGTATTTT

size: many
V: TRBV28
J: TRBJ1-5
D: -
CDR3: CASTPSGRGQPQHF
DNA: TGTGCCAGCACCCCATCTGGTAGGGGTCAGCCCCAGCATTTT

size: many
V: TRBV7-2
J: TRBJ1-1
D: -
CDR3: CASSPSQLNTEAFF
DNA: TGTGCCAGCAGCCCCTCACAACTGAACACTGAAGCTTTCTTT

size: -
V: TRBV2
J: TRBJ1-5
D: TRBD1
CDR3: CASRGQHSNQPQHF
DNA: TGTGCCAGCAGGGGACAGCATAGCAATCAGCCCCAGCATTTT

size: many
V: TRBV7-2
J: TRBJ1-2
D: -
CDR3: CASSLGQGIGYTF
DNA: TGTGCCAGCAGCTTAGGGCAGGGGATCGGCTACACCTTC

size: -
V: TRBV5-6
J: TRBJ2-5
D: -
CDR3: CASSRVVQETQYF
DNA: TGTGCCAGCAGCCGGGTCGTTCAAGAGACCCAGTACTTC

size: many
V: TRBV7-2
J: TRBJ1-5
D: -
CDR3: CASSLRLNQPQHF
DNA: TGTGCCAGCAGCTTAAGGTTAAATCAGCCCCAGCATTTT

size: -
V: TRBV6-2/TRBV6-3
J: TRBJ2-1
D: TRBD1
CDR3: CASRRTGARNEQFF
DNA: TGTGCCAGCAGAAGGACAGGGGCCAGGAATGAGCAGTTCTTC

size: few
V: TRBV7-6
J: TRBJ2-7
D: TRBD2
CDR3: CASSFSGVPSEQYF
DNA: TGTGCCAGCAGCTTTAGCGGGGTGCCCTCAGAGCAGTACTTC

size: -
V: TRBV4-2
J: TRBJ2-1
D: -
CDR3: CTSSHPPGSGHEQFF
DNA: TGTACCAGCAGCCATCCCCCCGGGAGCGGCCATGAGCAGTTCTTC

size: -
V: TRBV3-1
J: TRBJ1-1
D: -
CDR3: CASTSQGMNTEAFF
DNA: TGTGCCAGCACCAGTCAGGGCATGAACACTGAAGCTTTCTTT

size: many
V: TRBV7-6
J: TRBJ1-5
D: -
CDR3: CASSLMGGGQPQHF
DNA: TGTGCCAGCAGCCTTATGGGGGGGGGTCAGCCCCAGCATTTT

size: many
V: TRBV7-2
J: TRBJ2-2
D: -
CDR3: CASSRRTGGYTGELFF
DNA: TGTGCCAGCAGCCGACGAACGGGCGGATACACCGGGGAGCTGTTTTTT

size: many
V: TRBV7-2
J: TRBJ2-5
D: -
CDR3: CATGQQETQYF
DNA: TGTGCCACGGGGCAGCAAGAGACCCAGTACTTC

size: few
V: TRBV12-3/TRBV12-4
J: TRBJ2-2
D: -
CDR3: CASSPTGFYAGELFF
DNA: TGTGCCAGCAGCCCTACAGGGTTTTACGCCGGGGAGCTGTTTTTT

size: -
V: TRBV25-1
J: TRBJ2-7
D: -
CDR3: CASRETGYEQYF
DNA: TGTGCCAGCAGGGAGACAGGCTACGAGCAGTACTTC

size: -
V: TRBV9
J: TRBJ2-5
D: TRBD2
CDR3: CASSEAGGQETQYF
DNA: TGTGCCAGCAGCGAGGCGGGAGGGCAAGAGACCCAGTACTTC

size: many
V: TRBV7-2
J: TRBJ1-4
D: TRBD1
CDR3: CASSFQTTGTLNEKLFF
DNA: TGTGCCAGCAGCTTTCAAACGACAGGGACCCTTAATGAAAAACTGTTTTTT

size: few
V: TRBV12-3/TRBV12-4
J: TRBJ2-3
D: -
CDR3: CASPGPGQRVQGTQYF
DNA: TGTGCCAGCCCGGGCCCGGGACAGCGGGTCCAAGGTACGCAGTATTTT

size: many
V: TRBV7-2
J: TRBJ1-1
D: -
CDR3: CASRTDSKSEAFF
DNA: TGTGCCAGCAGGACGGACAGTAAGTCTGAAGCTTTCTTT

size: many
V: TRBV19
J: TRBJ2-4
D: -
CDR3: CASALNGVSAKNIQYF
DNA: TGTGCCAGTGCGCTTAATGGAGTTTCAGCCAAAAACATTCAGTACTTC

size: many
V: TRBV4-1
J: TRBJ2-5
D: -
CDR3: CASSRWDSQTQYF
DNA: TGCGCCAGCAGCCGATGGGACTCCCAGACCCAGTACTTC

size: few
V: TRBV19
J: TRBJ2-3
D: -
CDR3: CASSLGVDTDTQYF
DNA: TGTGCCAGTAGCCTGGGGGTCGACACAGATACGCAGTATTTT

size: many
V: TRBV7-2
J: TRBJ2-2
D: -
CDR3: CASSFTGYGGELFF
DNA: TGTGCCAGCAGCTTTACAGGGTACGGCGGGGAGCTGTTTTTT

size: -
V: TRBV11-2
J: TRBJ2-1
D: TRBD2
CDR3: CASSYNLSGARSYNEQFF
DNA: TGTGCCAGCAGCTACAACCTTAGCGGGGCACGATCCTACAATGAGCAGTTCTTC

size: many
V: TRBV7-8
J: TRBJ1-1
D: -
CDR3: CASSLVVGNTEAFF
DNA: TGTGCCAGCAGCTTAGTTGTCGGGAACACTGAAGCTTTCTTT

size: many
V: TRBV5-5
J: TRBJ1-5
D: TRBD1
CDR3: CASSRLYRDRLSDQPQHF
DNA: TGTGCCAGCAGCCGCCTGTACCGGGACAGGCTAAGCGATCAGCCCCAGCATTTT

size: -
V: TRBV7-9
J: TRBJ1-1
D: TRBD1
CDR3: CASSSAGTGDTEAFF
DNA: TGTGCCAGCAGCTCCGCCGGGACAGGGGACACTGAAGCTTTCTTT

size: many
V: TRBV5-1
J: TRBJ1-2
D: -
CDR3: CASSGDLNDGYTF
DNA: TGCGCCAGCAGCGGAGACTTGAACGATGGCTACACCTTC

size: few
V: TRBV5-1
J: TRBJ2-1
D: -
CDR3: CASSLGGGDSYNEQFF
DNA: TGCGCCAGCAGCTTGGGAGGCGGGGATTCCTACAATGAGCAGTTCTTC

size: few
V: TRBV7-2
J: TRBJ2-7
D: -
CDR3: CASSFYITYEQYF
DNA: TGTGCCAGCAGCTTCTATATCACCTACGAGCAGTACTTC

size: few
V: TRBV7-3
J: TRBJ2-3
D: -
CDR3: CASSLTRDITDTQYF
DNA: TGTGCCAGCAGCTTAACGCGGGACATCACAGATACGCAGTATTTT

size: -
V: TRBV12-3/TRBV12-4
J: TRBJ2-7
D: TRBD1
CDR3: CASNRGQGLREQYF
DNA: TGTGCCAGCAATCGGGGACAGGGCCTAAGGGAGCAGTACTTC

size: many
V: TRBV7-2
J: TRBJ2-7
D: TRBD2
CDR3: CASILRPPGGRGGRHEQYF
DNA: TGTGCCAGCATCCTCCGCCCCCCGGGCGGGAGGGGGGGTAGGCACGAGCAGTACTTC

size: few
V: TRBV3-1
J: TRBJ2-1
D: -
CDR3: CASSLFYNEQFF
DNA: TGTGCCAGCAGTCTATTCTACAATGAGCAGTTCTTC

size: many
V: TRBV6-6
J: TRBJ2-4
D: TRBD1
CDR3: CASRPTGDGKVVQYF
DNA: TGTGCCAGCAGGCCCACAGGGGACGGTAAAGTTGTTCAGTACTTC

size: many
V: TRBV7-2
J: TRBJ2-7
D: -
CDR3: CASSSSVGKMYEQYF
DNA: TGTGCCAGCAGCTCCTCCGTAGGAAAGATGTACGAGCAGTACTTC